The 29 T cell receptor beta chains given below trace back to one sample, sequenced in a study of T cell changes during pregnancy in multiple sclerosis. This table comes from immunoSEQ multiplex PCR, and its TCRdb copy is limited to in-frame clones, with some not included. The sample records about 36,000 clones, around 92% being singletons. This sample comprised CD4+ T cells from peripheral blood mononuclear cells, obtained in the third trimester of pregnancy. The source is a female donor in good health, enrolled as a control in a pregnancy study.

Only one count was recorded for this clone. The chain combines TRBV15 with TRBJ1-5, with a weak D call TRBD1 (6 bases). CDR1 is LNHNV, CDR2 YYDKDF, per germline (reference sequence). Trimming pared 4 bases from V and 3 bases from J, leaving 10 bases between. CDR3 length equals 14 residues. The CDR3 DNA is TGTGCCACCAGCATACAGGGCTTCAATCAGCCCCAGCATTTT. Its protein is CATSIQGFNQPQHF. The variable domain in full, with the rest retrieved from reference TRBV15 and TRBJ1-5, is DAMVIQNPRYQVTQFGKPVTLSCSQTLNHNVMYWYQQKSSQAPKLLFHYYDKDFNNEADTPDNFQSRRPNTSFCFLDIRSPGLGDTAMYLCATSIQGFNQPQHFGDGTRLSIL.

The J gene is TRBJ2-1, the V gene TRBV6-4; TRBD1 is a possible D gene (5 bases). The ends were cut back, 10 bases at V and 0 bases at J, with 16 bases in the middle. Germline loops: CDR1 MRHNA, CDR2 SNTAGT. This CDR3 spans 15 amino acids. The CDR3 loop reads CATRVDRSSYNEQFF. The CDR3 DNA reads TGTGCCACCCGGGTAGACAGAAGCTCCTACAATGAGCAGTTCTTC.

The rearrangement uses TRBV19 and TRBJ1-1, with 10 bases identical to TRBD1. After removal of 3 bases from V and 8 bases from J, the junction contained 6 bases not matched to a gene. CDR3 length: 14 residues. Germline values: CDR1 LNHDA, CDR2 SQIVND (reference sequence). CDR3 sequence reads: CASSIMGTGAEAFF. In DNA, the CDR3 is TGTGCCAGTAGTATTATGGGGACAGGGGCCGAAGCTTTCTTT.

The chain's CDR3 is CASQFDRDADTQYF. DNA of the CDR3: TGTGCCAGCCAATTTGACAGGGACGCAGATACGCAGTATTTT. This sequence joins TRBV11-3 and TRBJ2-3; 7 bases fit TRBD1. From germline, CDR1 is SGHNT and CDR2 YENEEA. This CDR3 is 14 amino acids long. V dropped 8 bases and J dropped 4; count of bases not matched to a gene: 9. Full variable domain (outside the CDR3, taken from reference TRBV11-3 and TRBJ2-3): EAGVVQSPRYKIIEKKQPVAFWCNPISGHNTLYWYLQNLGQGPELLIRYENEEAVDDSQLPKDRFSAERLKGVDSTLKIQPAELGDSAVYLCASQFDRDADTQYFGPGTRLTVL.

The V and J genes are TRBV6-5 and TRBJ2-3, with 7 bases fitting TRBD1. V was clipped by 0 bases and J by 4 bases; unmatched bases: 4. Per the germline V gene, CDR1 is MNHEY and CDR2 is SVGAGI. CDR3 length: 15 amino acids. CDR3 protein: CASSYSNRGSDTQYF. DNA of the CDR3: TGTGCCAGCAGTTACTCGAACAGGGGTTCAGATACGCAGTATTTT.

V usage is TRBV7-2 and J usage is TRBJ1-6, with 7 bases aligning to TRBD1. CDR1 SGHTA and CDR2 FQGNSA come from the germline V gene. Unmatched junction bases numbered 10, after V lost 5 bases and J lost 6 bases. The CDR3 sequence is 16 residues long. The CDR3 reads CASSVTGLAPNSPLHF. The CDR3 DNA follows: TGTGCCAGCAGCGTGACAGGGCTCGCACCTAATTCACCCCTCCACTTT.

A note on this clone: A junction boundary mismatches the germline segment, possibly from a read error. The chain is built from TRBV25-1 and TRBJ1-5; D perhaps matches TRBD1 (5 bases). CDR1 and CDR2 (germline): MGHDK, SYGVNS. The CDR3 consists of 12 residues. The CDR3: CGERQFNRPQHF. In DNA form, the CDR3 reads TGTGGGGAAAGACAGTTCAATCGGCCCCAGCATTTT.

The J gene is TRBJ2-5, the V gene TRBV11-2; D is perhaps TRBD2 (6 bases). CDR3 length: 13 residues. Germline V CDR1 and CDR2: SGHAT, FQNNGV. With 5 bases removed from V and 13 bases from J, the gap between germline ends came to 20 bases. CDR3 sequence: CASSLMYNSGGYF. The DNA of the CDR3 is TGTGCCAGCAGCCTAATGTACAATAGCGGAGGGTACTTC.

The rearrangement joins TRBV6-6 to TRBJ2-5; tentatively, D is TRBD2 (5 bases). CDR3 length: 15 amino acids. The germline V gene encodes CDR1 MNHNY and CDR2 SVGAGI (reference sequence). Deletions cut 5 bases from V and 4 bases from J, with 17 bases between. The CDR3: CASSDATRGRETQYF. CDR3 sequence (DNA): TGTGCCAGCAGTGACGCCACTAGAGGGCGAGAGACCCAGTACTTC.

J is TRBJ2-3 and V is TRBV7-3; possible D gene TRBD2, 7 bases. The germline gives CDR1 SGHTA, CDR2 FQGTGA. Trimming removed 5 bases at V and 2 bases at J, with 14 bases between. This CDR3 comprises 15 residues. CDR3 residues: CASSPRGGYTDTQYF. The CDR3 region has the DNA TGTGCCAGCAGCCCGAGGGGGGGTTACACAGATACGCAGTATTTT.

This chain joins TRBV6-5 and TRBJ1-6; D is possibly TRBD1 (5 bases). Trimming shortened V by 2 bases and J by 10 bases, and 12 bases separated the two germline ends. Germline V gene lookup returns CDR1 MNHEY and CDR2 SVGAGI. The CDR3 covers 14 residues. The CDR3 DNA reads TGTGCCAGCAGTTACCTCAGGGACTCATCACCCCTCCACTTT. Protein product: CASSYLRDSSPLHF.

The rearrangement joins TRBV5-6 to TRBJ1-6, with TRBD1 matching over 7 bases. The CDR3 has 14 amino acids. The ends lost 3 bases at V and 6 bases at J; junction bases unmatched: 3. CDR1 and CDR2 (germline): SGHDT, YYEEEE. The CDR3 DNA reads TGTGCCAGCAGCTGGGGGACAGCTAATTCACCCCTCCACTTT. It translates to CASSWGTANSPLHF.

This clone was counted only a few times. CDR3 nucleotides: TGTGCCAGTAGTCTGAGAGATAGCAATCAGCCCCAGCATTTT. This codes for CASSLRDSNQPQHF. The chain recombines TRBV19 with TRBJ1-5; D is unclear. Germline CDR1 and CDR2: LNHDA and SQIVND (reference sequence). This CDR3 has 14 residues. Trimming removed 5 bases from V and 0 bases from J, with 8 bases in between.

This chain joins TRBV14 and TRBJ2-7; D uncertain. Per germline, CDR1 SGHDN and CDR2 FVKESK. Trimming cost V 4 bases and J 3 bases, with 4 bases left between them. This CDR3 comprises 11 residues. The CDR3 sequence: CASSLYYEQYF. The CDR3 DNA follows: TGTGCCAGCAGCCTTTACTACGAGCAGTACTTC.

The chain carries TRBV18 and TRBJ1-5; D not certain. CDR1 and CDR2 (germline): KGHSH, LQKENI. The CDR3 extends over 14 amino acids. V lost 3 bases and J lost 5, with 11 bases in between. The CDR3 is CASSPLSDHQPQHF. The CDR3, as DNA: TGTGCCAGCTCACCTCTAAGCGATCATCAGCCCCAGCATTTT. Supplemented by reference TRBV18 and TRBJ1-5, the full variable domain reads NAGVMQNPRHLVRRRGQEARLRCSPMKGHSHVYWYRQLPEEGLKFMVYLQKENIIDESGMPKERFSAEFPKEGPSILRIQQVVRGDSAAYFCASSPLSDHQPQHFGDGTRLSIL.

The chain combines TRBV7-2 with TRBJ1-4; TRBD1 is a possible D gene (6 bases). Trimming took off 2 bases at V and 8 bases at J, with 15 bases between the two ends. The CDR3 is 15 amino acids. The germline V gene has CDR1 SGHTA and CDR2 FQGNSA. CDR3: CASSLKSTGKEKLFF. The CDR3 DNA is TGTGCCAGCAGCTTAAAATCCACAGGGAAAGAAAAACTGTTTTTT.

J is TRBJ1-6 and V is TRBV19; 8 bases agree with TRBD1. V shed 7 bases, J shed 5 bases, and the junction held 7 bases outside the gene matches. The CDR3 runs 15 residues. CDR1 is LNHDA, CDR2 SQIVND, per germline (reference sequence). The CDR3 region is CASTFRQGNNSPLHF. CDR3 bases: TGTGCCAGTACCTTCCGACAGGGGAATAATTCACCCCTCCACTTT.

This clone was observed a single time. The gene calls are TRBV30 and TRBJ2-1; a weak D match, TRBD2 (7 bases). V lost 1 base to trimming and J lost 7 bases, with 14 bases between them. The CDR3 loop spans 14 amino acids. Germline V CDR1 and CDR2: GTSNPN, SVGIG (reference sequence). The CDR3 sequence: CAWSEGGARNEQFF. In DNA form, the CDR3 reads TGTGCCTGGAGTGAAGGGGGGGCCAGGAATGAGCAGTTCTTC. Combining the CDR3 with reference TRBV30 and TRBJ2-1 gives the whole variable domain SQTIHQWPATLVQPVGSPLSLECTVEGTSNPNLYWYRQAAGRGLQLLFYSVGIGQISSEVPQNLSASRPQDRQFILSSKKLLLSDSGFYLCAWSEGGARNEQFFGPGTRLTVL.

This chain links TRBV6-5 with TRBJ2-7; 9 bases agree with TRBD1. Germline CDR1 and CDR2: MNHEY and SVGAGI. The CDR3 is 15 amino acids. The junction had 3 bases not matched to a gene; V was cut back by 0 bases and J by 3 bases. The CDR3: CASSYSRQGVYEQYF. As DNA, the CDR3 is TGTGCCAGCAGTTACTCGAGACAGGGGGTCTACGAGCAGTACTTC.

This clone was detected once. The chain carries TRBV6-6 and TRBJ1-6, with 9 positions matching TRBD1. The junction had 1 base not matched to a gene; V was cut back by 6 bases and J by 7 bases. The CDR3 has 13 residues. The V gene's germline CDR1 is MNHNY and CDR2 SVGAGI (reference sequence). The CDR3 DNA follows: TGTGCCAGCAGGGGGACAGGGAATTCACCCCTCCACTTT. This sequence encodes CASRGTGNSPLHF.

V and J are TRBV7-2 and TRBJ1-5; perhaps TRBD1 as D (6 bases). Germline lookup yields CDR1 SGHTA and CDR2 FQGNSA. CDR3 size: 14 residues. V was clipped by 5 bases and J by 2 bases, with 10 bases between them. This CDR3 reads CASSLQGGNQPQHF. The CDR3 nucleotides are TGTGCCAGCAGCCTACAGGGTGGCAATCAGCCCCAGCATTTT.

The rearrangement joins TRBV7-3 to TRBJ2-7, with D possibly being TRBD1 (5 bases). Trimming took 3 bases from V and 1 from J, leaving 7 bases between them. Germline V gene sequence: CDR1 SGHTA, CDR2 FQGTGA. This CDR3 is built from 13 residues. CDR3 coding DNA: TGTGCCAGCAGCTTTGACAGTTCCTACGAGCAGTACTTC. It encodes CASSFDSSYEQYF.

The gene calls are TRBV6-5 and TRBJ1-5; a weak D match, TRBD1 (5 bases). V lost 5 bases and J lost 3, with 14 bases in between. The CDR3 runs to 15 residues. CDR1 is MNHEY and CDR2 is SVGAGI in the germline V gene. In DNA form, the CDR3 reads TGTGCCAGCAGTCAGCAGGGTATCGACAATCAGCCCCAGCATTTT. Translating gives CASSQQGIDNQPQHF.

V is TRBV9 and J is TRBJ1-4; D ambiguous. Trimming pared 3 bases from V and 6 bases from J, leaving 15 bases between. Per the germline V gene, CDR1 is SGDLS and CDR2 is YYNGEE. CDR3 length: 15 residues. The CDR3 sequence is CASSGRTSLDEKLFF. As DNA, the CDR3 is TGTGCCAGCAGCGGGCGGACTTCTTTGGATGAAAAACTGTTTTTT. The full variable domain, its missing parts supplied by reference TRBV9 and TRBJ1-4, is DSGVTQTPKHLITATGQRVTLRCSPRSGDLSVYWYQQSLDQGLQFLIQYYNGEERAKGNILERFSAQQFPDLHSELNLSSLELGDSALYFCASSGRTSLDEKLFFGSGTQLSVL.

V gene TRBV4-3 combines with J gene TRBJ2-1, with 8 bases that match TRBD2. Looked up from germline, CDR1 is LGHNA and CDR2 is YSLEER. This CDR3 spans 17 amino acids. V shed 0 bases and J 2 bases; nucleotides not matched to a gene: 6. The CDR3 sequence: CASSQETSVGTYNEQFF. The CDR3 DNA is TGCGCCAGCAGCCAAGAGACTAGCGTCGGGACCTACAATGAGCAGTTCTTC.

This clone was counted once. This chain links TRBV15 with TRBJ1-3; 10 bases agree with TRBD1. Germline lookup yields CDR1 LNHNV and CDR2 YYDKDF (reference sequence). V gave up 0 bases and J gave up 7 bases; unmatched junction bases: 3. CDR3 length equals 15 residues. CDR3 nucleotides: TGTGCCACCAGCAGAGATTGGACAGGGGGGAACACCATATATTTT. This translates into CATSRDWTGGNTIYF.

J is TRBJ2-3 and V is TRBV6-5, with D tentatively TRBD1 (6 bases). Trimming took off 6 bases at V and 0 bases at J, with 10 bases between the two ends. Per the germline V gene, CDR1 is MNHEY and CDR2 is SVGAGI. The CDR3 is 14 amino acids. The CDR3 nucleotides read TGTGCCAGCAGAAAACAGGGAAGCACAGATACGCAGTATTTT. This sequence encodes CASRKQGSTDTQYF.

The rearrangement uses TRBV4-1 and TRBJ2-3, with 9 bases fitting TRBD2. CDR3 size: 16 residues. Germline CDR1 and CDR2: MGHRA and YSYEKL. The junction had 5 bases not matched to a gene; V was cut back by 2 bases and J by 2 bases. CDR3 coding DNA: TGCGCCAGCAGCCAACTCAGCGGGGGGCTCACAGATACGCAGTATTTT. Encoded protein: CASSQLSGGLTDTQYF.

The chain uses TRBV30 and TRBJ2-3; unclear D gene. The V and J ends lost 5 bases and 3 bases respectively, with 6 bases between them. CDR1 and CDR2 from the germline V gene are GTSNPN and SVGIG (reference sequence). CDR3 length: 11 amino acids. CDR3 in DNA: TGTGCCTGGGAACGGACAGATACGCAGTATTTT. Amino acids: CAWERTDTQYF. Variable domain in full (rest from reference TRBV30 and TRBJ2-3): SQTIHQWPATLVQPVGSPLSLECTVEGTSNPNLYWYRQAAGRGLQLLFYSVGIGQISSEVPQNLSASRPQDRQFILSSKKLLLSDSGFYLCAWERTDTQYFGPGTRLTVL.